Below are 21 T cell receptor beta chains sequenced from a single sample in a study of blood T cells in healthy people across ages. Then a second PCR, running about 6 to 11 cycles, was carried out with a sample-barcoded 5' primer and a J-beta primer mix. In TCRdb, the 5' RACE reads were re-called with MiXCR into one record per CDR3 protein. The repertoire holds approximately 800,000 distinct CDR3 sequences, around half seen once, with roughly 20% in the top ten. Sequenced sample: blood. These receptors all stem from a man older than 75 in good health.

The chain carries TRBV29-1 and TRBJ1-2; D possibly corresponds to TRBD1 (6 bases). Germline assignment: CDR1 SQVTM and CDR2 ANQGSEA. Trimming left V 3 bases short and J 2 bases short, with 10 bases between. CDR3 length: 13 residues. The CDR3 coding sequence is TGCAGCGTTGAGGGCAGGGGAAACTATGGCTACACCTTC. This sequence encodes CSVEGRGNYGYTF. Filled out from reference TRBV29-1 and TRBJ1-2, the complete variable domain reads SAVISQKPSRDICQRGTSLTIQCQVDSQVTMMFWYRQQPGQSLTLIATANQGSEATYESGFVIDKFPISRPNLTFSTLTVSNMSPEDSSIYLCSVEGRGNYGYTFGSGTRLTVV.

For the CDR3, the DNA is TGCAGTGCTAGAGATGGAGCTAGCTTTCTAGATACGCAGTATTTT. Its translation: CSARDGASFLDTQYF. This rearrangement joins TRBV20-1 to TRBJ2-3; TRBD2 might be the D (5 bases). The V and J ends lost 0 bases and 5 bases respectively, with 15 bases between them. The CDR3 totals 15 residues. In germline, CDR1 is DFQATT, CDR2 SNEGSKA (reference sequence).

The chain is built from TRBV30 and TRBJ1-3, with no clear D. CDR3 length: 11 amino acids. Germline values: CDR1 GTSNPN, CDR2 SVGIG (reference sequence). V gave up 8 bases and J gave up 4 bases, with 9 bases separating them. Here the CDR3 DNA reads TGTGCCGTCAAGACCGGAAACACCATATATTTT. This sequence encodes CAVKTGNTIYF.

CDR3 region: CSARTGGDYEQYF. The DNA for the CDR3 is TGCAGTGCCCGGACAGGGGGCGACTACGAGCAGTACTTC. V gene TRBV20-1 combines with J gene TRBJ2-7; 11 positions match TRBD1. The ends lost 6 bases at V and 3 bases at J; junction bases unmatched: 4. The germline CDR1 and CDR2 sequences are DFQATT and SNEGSKA (reference sequence). The CDR3 extends over 13 amino acids.

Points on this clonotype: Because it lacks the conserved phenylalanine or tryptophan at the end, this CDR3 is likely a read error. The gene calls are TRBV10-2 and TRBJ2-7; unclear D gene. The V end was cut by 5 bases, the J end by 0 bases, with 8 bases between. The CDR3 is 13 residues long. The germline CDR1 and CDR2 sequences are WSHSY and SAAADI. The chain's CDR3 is CASSPSISYEQYL. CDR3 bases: TGCGCCAGCAGTCCCTCGATCTCCTACGAGCAGTACCTC.

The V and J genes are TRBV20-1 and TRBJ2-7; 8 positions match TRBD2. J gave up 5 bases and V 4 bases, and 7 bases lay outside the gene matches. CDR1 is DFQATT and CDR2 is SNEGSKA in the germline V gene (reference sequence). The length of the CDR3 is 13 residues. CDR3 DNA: TGCAGTGCTACGTTAGCGGGGTTCAACGAGCAGTACTTC. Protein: CSATLAGFNEQYF.

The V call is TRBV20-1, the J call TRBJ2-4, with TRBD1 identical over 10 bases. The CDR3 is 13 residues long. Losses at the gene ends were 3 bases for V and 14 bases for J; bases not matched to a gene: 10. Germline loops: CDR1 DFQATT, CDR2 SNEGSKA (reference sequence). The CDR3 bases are TGCAGTGCTAGGACCCTCATAGGGACAGGGGAGTACTTC. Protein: CSARTLIGTGEYF.

Here the CDR3 DNA reads TGTGCCTGGAGTCCCGGACAGGTCTACGAGCAGTACTTC. It encodes CAWSPGQVYEQYF. The chain couples TRBV30 to TRBJ2-7; 7 bases fit TRBD1. Trimming at V came to 2 bases and at J to 3 bases, leaving 4 bases not matched to a gene. The CDR3 covers 13 residues. The germline V gene encodes CDR1 GTSNPN and CDR2 SVGIG (reference sequence).

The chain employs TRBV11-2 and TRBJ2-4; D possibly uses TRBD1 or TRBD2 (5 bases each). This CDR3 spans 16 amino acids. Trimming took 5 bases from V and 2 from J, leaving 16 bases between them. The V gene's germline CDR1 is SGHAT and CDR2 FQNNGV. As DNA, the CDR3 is TGTGCCAGCAGCCCCCGGCAGCAGGGACCCAAAAACATTCAGTACTTC. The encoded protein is CASSPRQQGPKNIQYF.

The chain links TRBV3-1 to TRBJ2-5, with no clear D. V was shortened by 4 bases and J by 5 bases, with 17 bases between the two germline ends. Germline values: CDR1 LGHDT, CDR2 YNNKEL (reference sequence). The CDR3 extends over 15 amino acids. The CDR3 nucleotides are TGTGCCAGCAGCCTGCTTCGTCGTCCTACGGAGACCCAGTACTTC. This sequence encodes CASSLLRRPTETQYF.

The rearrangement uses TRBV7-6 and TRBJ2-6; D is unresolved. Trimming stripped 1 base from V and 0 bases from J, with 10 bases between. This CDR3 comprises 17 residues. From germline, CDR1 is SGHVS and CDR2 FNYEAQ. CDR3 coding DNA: TGTGCCAGCAGCTTAGTCGCAGTACTCTCTGGGGCCAACGTCCTGACTTTC. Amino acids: CASSLVAVLSGANVLTF.

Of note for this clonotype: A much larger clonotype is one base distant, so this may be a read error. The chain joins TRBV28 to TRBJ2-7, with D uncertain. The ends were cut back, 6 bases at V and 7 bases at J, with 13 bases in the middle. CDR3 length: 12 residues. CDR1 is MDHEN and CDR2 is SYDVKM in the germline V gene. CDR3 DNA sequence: TGTGCCAGCAGACGTGGTTACAATGAGCAGTACTTC. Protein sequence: CASRRGYNEQYF.

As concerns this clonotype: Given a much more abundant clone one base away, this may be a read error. For the CDR3, the DNA is TGCGCCAGCAGCCAAGAATTGGTGTGGACTAGCGCCGGCGGTGAGCAGTACTTC. This gives the protein CASSQELVWTSAGGEQYF. The chain links TRBV4-3 to TRBJ2-5, with 9 bases that match TRBD2. Germline CDR1 LGHNA, CDR2 YSLEER. Unmatched junction bases numbered 19, after V lost 0 bases and J lost 11 bases. There are 18 residues in the CDR3.

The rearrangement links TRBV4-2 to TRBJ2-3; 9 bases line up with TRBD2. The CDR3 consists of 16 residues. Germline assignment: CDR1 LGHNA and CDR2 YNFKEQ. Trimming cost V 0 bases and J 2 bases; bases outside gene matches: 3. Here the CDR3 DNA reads TGTGCCAGCAGCCAAGATGGCGGGAGGGCCACAGATACGCAGTATTTT. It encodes CASSQDGGRATDTQYF.

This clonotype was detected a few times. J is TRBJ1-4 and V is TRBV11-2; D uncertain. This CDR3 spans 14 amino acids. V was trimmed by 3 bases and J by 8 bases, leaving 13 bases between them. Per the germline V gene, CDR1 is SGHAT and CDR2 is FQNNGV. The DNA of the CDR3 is TGTGCCAGCAGCTTGAGGGTAGTAACCGAAAAACTGTTTTTT. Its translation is CASSLRVVTEKLFF.

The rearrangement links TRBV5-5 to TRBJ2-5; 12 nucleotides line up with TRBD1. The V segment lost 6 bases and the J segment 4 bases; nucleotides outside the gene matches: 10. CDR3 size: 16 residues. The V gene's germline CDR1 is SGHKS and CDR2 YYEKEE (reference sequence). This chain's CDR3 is CASMRAGQGARETQYF. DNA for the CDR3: TGTGCCAGCATGCGAGCGGGACAGGGGGCCCGAGAGACCCAGTACTTC.

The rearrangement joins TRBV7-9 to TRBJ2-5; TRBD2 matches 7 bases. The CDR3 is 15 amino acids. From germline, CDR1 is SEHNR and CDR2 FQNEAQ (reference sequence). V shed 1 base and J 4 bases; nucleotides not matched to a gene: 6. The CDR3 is CASSLVGEGGETQYF. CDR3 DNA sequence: TGTGCCAGCAGCTTAGTCGGGGAGGGAGGAGAGACCCAGTACTTC.

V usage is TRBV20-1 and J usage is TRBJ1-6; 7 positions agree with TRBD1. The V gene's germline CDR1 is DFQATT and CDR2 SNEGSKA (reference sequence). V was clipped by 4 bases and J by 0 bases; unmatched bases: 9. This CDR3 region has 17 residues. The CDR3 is CSAMRQGVSSYNSPLHF. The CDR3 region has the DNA TGCAGTGCTATGCGACAGGGAGTGAGCTCCTATAATTCACCCCTCCACTTT.

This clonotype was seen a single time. The CDR3 loop is CASGAPGQGAAEAFF. The DNA for the CDR3 is TGTGCCAGCGGTGCCCCGGGACAGGGAGCCGCTGAAGCTTTCTTT. The J gene is TRBJ1-1, the V gene TRBV25-1; 9 nucleotides line up with TRBD1. Germline CDR1 reads MGHDK; CDR2 reads SYGVNS. V lost 8 bases and J lost 6; bases outside the gene matches: 13. This CDR3 is built from 15 residues.

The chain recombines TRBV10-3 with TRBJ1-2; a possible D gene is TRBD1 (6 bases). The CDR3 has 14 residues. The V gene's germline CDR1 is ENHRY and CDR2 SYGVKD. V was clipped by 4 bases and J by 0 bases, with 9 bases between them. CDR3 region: CAISGTVTNYGYTF. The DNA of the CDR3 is TGTGCCATCAGTGGGACAGTTACTAACTATGGCTACACCTTC.

CDR3 coding DNA: TGTGCCAGCAGTTACTCCGGGCTTCGCCTAGAAGAGACCCAGTACTTC. Translation: CASSYSGLRLEETQYF. The V gene is TRBV6-2 or TRBV6-3, the J gene TRBJ2-5; no reliable D call. Germline V gene lookup returns CDR1 MNHEY and CDR2 SVGEGT. V dropped 0 bases and J dropped 3 bases, with 14 bases sitting between them. The CDR3 is made up of 16 amino acids.